This T cell receptor (beta chain) emerged from a study of spatial heterogeneity in lung cancer. Time point noted: sample taken at primary tumor resection. CDR1 is SGHVS, CDR2 FQNEAQ, per germline. The CDR3 length is 15 residues. Trimming removed 1 base from V and 7 bases from J; junction bases left unmatched: 5. This clonotype was found many times. TCRdb ran MiXCR on the 5' RACE reads and lists one entry per CDR3 protein. In the table there are 8,400 or so distinct CDR3 sequences, approximately 4.9% of which are singletons. The chain joins TRBV7-8 to TRBJ2-2, with 8 bases aligning to TRBD1. This TCR derives from a male donor with early-stage non-small cell lung cancer. The specimen was PBMCs, collected at surgery. CDR3 residues: CASSLGQGTHGELFF. The CDR3 DNA follows: TGTGCCAGCAGCTTAGGACAGGGGACCCACGGGGAGCTGTTTTTT.